Shown below are 6 T cell receptor beta chains from a single sample sequenced in a study of blood T cell repertoires in COVID-19. Here immunoSEQ multiplex PCR was the method, and the copy in TCRdb shows in-frame clones only, minus some. The top ten clones hold around 4.7% of a sample with 200,000 to 300,000 clones, about four fifths of them seen once. Specimen: peripheral blood. These receptors originate from a woman in her 70s with acute or convalescent COVID-19.

The rearrangement links TRBV9 to TRBJ1-4, with D maybe TRBD1 (6 bases). V lost 0 bases to trimming and J lost 8 bases, with 11 bases between them. The CDR3 contains 14 residues. Germline loops: CDR1 SGDLS, CDR2 YYNGEE. The CDR3 bases are TGTGCCAGCAGCGTAGACAGGGCGAACGAAAAACTGTTTTTT. Protein product: CASSVDRANEKLFF.

The chain recombines TRBV7-8 with TRBJ1-5; TRBD1 matches 8 bases. CDR3 length: 17 residues. V shed 2 bases, J shed 4 bases, and the junction held 10 bases outside the gene matches. Germline lookup yields CDR1 SGHVS and CDR2 FQNEAQ. CDR3 sequence reads: CASSLWSGQGTNQPQHF. In DNA, the CDR3 is TGTGCCAGCAGCTTATGGTCAGGACAGGGAACTAATCAGCCCCAGCATTTT.

This chain links TRBV4-3 with TRBJ1-6; D uncertain. Between the trimmed V and J ends, which lost 0 bases and 0 bases, there was a span of 6 bases. The CDR3 spans 16 residues. Germline CDR1 LGHNA, CDR2 YSLEER. CDR3 nucleotides: TGCGCCAGCAGCCAAGATCCTAGCTCCTATAATTCACCCCTCCACTTT. Translated: CASSQDPSSYNSPLHF.

The chain has TRBV21-1 and TRBJ1-5. TRBV21-1 is annotated as a pseudogene. This CDR3 is built from 17 residues. The CDR3 here is CASSKYRTREGHQPQHF. The DNA of the CDR3 is TGTGCCAGCAGCAAATATAGGACCCGGGAAGGCCATCAGCCCCAGCATTTT.

This clone appeared once. The chain carries TRBV21-1 and TRBJ1-1; TRBD1 reflects the table's D call only, with no check against the DNA. TRBV21-1 is labeled a pseudogene. The CDR3 extends over 17 amino acids. CDR3 bases: TGTGCCAGCAGCAAACTACCAGTGAAGCAGGGGTCATGGGAAGCTTTCTTT. Encoded protein: CASSKLPVKQGSWEAFF.

This chain uses TRBV18 with TRBJ1-1; maybe TRBD1 (5 bases). V lost 2 bases to trimming and J lost 8 bases, with 15 bases between them. Germline values: CDR1 KGHSH, CDR2 LQKENI. CDR3 length equals 14 residues. The CDR3 sequence: CASSPNNLGREAFF. In DNA form, the CDR3 reads TGTGCCAGCTCACCAAATAATCTGGGGCGAGAAGCTTTCTTT.